The 22 T cell receptor beta chains given below trace back to one sample, sequenced in a study of T cells in Graves' hyperthyroidism and ophthalmopathy. RNA transcripts gave rise to amplified TCR beta CDR3 regions. First-round RT-PCR with HTBI primers amplified the TCR CDR3 region. TCRdb analysed the multiplex PCR reads with MiXCR anew, one entry per CDR3 protein. The sample records about 300,000 distinct CDR3 sequences, roughly 19% being singletons. Sequenced material: blood. The receptors were sampled from a man aged 45 to 65 with Graves' ophthalmopathy.

This clonotype showed up just once. Possible read error: a much larger clone is one base away. This chain links TRBV10-3 with TRBJ2-1; TRBD2 matches 7 bases. This CDR3 is 17 amino acids long. Germline CDR1 and CDR2: ENHRY and SYGVKD. V lost 0 bases and J lost 6; bases outside the gene matches: 11. The CDR3 DNA is TGTGCCATCAGTGAGTCGAGTGGGGACTACCGAAGCAATGAGCAGTTCTTC. Its protein product is CAISESSGDYRSNEQFF.

This clonotype was counted only a few times. V and J are TRBV20-1 and TRBJ2-3; 14 bases match TRBD2. The junction had 6 bases not matched to a gene; V was cut back by 1 base and J by 6 bases. This CDR3 comprises 16 residues. The germline gives CDR1 DFQATT, CDR2 SNEGSKA (reference sequence). CDR3 protein: CSARAPGLAGADTQYF. In DNA form, the CDR3 reads TGCAGTGCTAGAGCCCCGGGACTAGCGGGAGCTGATACGCAGTATTTT.

The chain joins TRBV10-2 to TRBJ2-7; weak D call: TRBD1 (6 bases). V lost 3 bases, J lost 3 bases, and 15 bases lay in between. Germline CDR1 reads WSHSY; CDR2 reads SAAADI. The CDR3 covers 15 residues. CDR3 sequence: CASSEVAGVLYEQYF. CDR3 bases: TGCGCCAGCAGTGAAGTCGCAGGGGTTCTCTACGAGCAGTACTTC.

This clonotype was counted at least ten times. This chain connects TRBV30 to TRBJ1-1; 10 nucleotides align to TRBD1. Trimming took 7 bases from V and 1 from J; bases not matched to a gene: 9. This CDR3 spans 15 amino acids. CDR1 GTSNPN and CDR2 SVGIG come from the germline V gene (reference sequence). CDR3 residues: CALGQGGLRNTEAFF. CDR3 DNA: TGTGCCTTAGGACAGGGGGGGTTGAGGAACACTGAAGCTTTCTTT.

This clonotype was picked up a small number of times. The chain recombines TRBV7-9 with TRBJ2-7; possibly TRBD2 for D (6 bases). CDR3 length equals 15 residues. Looked up from germline, CDR1 is SEHNR and CDR2 is FQNEAQ (reference sequence). Trimming removed 1 base from V and 2 bases from J, with 12 bases in between. The CDR3 DNA is TGTGCCAGCAGCTTAGAAGGGACTCCTACCTACGAGCAGTACTTC. Translating it yields CASSLEGTPTYEQYF.

The J gene is TRBJ1-5, the V gene TRBV20-1, with D tentatively TRBD1 (5 bases). CDR1 and CDR2 (germline): DFQATT, SNEGSKA (reference sequence). CDR3 length: 12 amino acids. Trimming removed 5 bases at V and 3 bases at J, with 8 bases between. The CDR3 protein is CSAGDLNQPQHF. Written as DNA, the CDR3 is TGCAGTGCTGGGGACCTCAATCAGCCCCAGCATTTT.

This clonotype came up many times. The chain has TRBV20-1 and TRBJ2-1; 7 nucleotides line up with TRBD2. V trimming: 0 bases; J trimming: 8 bases; junction bases outside the gene matches: 13. The CDR3 runs 16 residues. Germline CDR1 reads DFQATT; CDR2 reads SNEGSKA (reference sequence). The CDR3 protein is CSARELMGGWVDEQFF. CDR3 sequence (DNA): TGCAGTGCTAGAGAACTGATGGGGGGGTGGGTCGATGAGCAGTTCTTC.

The sample holds many counts of this clonotype. The genes are TRBV12-3 or TRBV12-4 and TRBJ2-7; TRBD2 matches 7 bases. The CDR3 loop spans 15 amino acids. The J segment lost 6 bases and the V segment lost 2 bases, leaving 10 bases of the junction unmatched. The CDR3 region is CASSLWVGGPGEQYF. CDR3 DNA: TGTGCCAGCAGTTTATGGGTGGGAGGGCCTGGCGAGCAGTACTTC.

CDR3 protein: CASSQGPSGGVRYEQYF. The DNA of the CDR3 is TGCGCCAGCAGCCAAGGTCCCAGTGGCGGGGTACGGTACGAGCAGTACTTC. V usage is TRBV4-1 and J usage is TRBJ2-7, with D possibly being TRBD2 (6 bases). Germline V gives CDR1 MGHRA, CDR2 YSYEKL. The CDR3 has 17 residues. V gave up 1 base and J gave up 4 bases, with 20 bases separating them.

This clonotype has more than one count but fewer than ten. The chain recombines TRBV6-1 with TRBJ1-3; TRBD1 agrees at 9 bases. CDR1 and CDR2 (germline): MNHNS, SASEGT. The CDR3 is 15 residues long. V lost 6 bases and J lost 4; bases outside the gene matches: 7. The CDR3, as DNA: TGTGCCAGCAGGACAGGGGGTTCGGAAGGAAACACCATATATTTT. It specifies CASRTGGSEGNTIYF.

This clonotype was seen repeatedly, ten times or more. CDR3 residues: CASSYGTDDYEQYF. The CDR3 bases are TGTGCCAGCAGTTACGGGACAGACGACTACGAGCAGTACTTC. The gene calls are TRBV6-5 and TRBJ2-7; 7 positions agree with TRBD1. Trimming at V came to 2 bases and at J to 3 bases, leaving 4 bases not matched to a gene. The germline CDR1 and CDR2 sequences are MNHEY and SVGAGI. The CDR3 spans 14 residues.

The CDR3 nucleotides read TGTGCCAGCAGTCTCCCTGGGGGCCCAAACACTGAAGCTTTCTTT. This encodes CASSLPGGPNTEAFF. This sequence joins TRBV6-1 and TRBJ1-1, with a possible D match to TRBD1 (6 bases). The CDR3 length is 15 residues. The V gene's germline CDR1 is MNHNS and CDR2 SASEGT. Between the trimmed V and J ends, which lost 5 bases and 2 bases, there was a span of 15 bases.

The rearrangement links TRBV19 to TRBJ2-2; D is unclear. CDR3 length: 15 residues. Germline V gives CDR1 LNHDA, CDR2 SQIVND (reference sequence). V dropped 2 bases and J dropped 0 bases, with 7 bases sitting between them. CDR3 DNA sequence: TGTGCCAGTAGTATAAGGCAGACGAACACCGGGGAGCTGTTTTTT. Its protein is CASSIRQTNTGELFF. The complete variable domain, with remaining parts taken from reference TRBV19 and TRBJ2-2, reads DGGITQSPKYLFRKEGQNVTLSCEQNLNHDAMYWYRQDPGQGLRLIYYSQIVNDFQKGDIAEGYSVSREKKESFPLTVTSAQKNPTAFYLCASSIRQTNTGELFFGEGSRLTVL.

The sample holds a few counts of this clonotype. This chain uses TRBV5-1 with TRBJ2-5; 8 bases agree with TRBD1. The V gene end was trimmed by 3 bases and the J gene end by 5 bases; junction bases not matched to a gene: 9. Germline V gene data show CDR1 as SGHRS and CDR2 as YFSETQ. This CDR3 spans 15 amino acids. Written as DNA, the CDR3 is TGCGCCAGCAGCTCGGACAGGGCCGTTCGGGAGACCCAGTACTTC. The encoded protein is CASSSDRAVRETQYF.

This clonotype was seen a handful of times. The genes are TRBV25-1 and TRBJ2-3; TRBD1 matches at 7 bases. CDR1 and CDR2 from the germline V gene are MGHDK and SYGVNS. J gave up 1 base and V 2 bases, and 9 bases lay outside the gene matches. The CDR3 length is 17 residues. The chain's CDR3 is CASSEGAGGRRTDTQYF. DNA for the CDR3: TGTGCCAGCAGTGAAGGAGCAGGGGGTCGTCGCACAGATACGCAGTATTTT.

V and J are TRBV5-6 and TRBJ2-5; no reliable D call. The germline V and J ends were trimmed by 3 bases and 10 bases, with 10 bases remaining between them. Germline V gene sequence: CDR1 SGHDT, CDR2 YYEEEE. The CDR3 runs to 11 residues. DNA for the CDR3: TGTGCCAGCAGCTCGAGTGACGGCCAGTACTTC. This encodes CASSSSDGQYF.

The chain recombines TRBV3-1 with TRBJ1-6, with no clear D. V was trimmed by 4 bases and J by 7 bases, leaving 8 bases between them. CDR3 length: 13 amino acids. Germline loops: CDR1 LGHDT, CDR2 YNNKEL (reference sequence). In nucleotides, the CDR3 is TGTGCCAGCAGCCCTTACCAGAATTCACCCCTCCACTTT. As protein: CASSPYQNSPLHF.

This chain joins TRBV20-1 and TRBJ2-7, with 9 positions matching TRBD1. Germline assignment: CDR1 DFQATT and CDR2 SNEGSKA (reference sequence). This CDR3 is 13 amino acids long. The J segment lost 3 bases and the V segment lost 7 bases, leaving 7 bases of the junction unmatched. CDR3 sequence reads: CSVAGTGIYEQYF. CDR3 sequence (DNA): TGCAGTGTTGCCGGGACAGGGATCTACGAGCAGTACTTC.

This clonotype appeared many times. The chain is built from TRBV12-3 or TRBV12-4 and TRBJ2-5; no firm D call. CDR3 length: 17 amino acids. Trimming shortened V by 5 bases and J by 0 bases, and 19 bases separated the two germline ends. CDR3 amino acids: CASSTPVESHYQETQYF. DNA for the CDR3: TGTGCCAGCAGTACACCAGTTGAATCCCATTACCAAGAGACCCAGTACTTC.

V gene TRBV5-1 combines with J gene TRBJ2-2; 7 bases agree with TRBD1. Trimming at V came to 4 bases and at J to 3 bases, leaving 6 bases not matched to a gene. The CDR3 has 15 amino acids. Per the germline V gene, CDR1 is SGHRS and CDR2 is YFSETQ. The CDR3, as DNA: TGCGCCAGCAGCCCGGGGACAGCCTACACCGGGGAGCTGTTTTTT. This codes for CASSPGTAYTGELFF.

The chain is built from TRBV7-9 and TRBJ2-7; either TRBD1 or TRBD2 may fit D (7 bases each). CDR1 is SEHNR and CDR2 is FQNEAQ in the germline V gene (reference sequence). This CDR3 has 15 residues. V lost 5 bases and J lost 0, with 14 bases in between. The CDR3 bases are TGTGCCAGCAGCCAGGGGGGGGGGCTCTCCTACGAGCAGTACTTC. Protein sequence: CASSQGGGLSYEQYF.

This clonotype was seen repeatedly, ten times or more. The genes are TRBV6-1 and TRBJ2-7, with D tentatively TRBD2 (6 bases). CDR1 and CDR2 (germline): MNHNS, SASEGT. The V gene lost 6 bases and the J gene lost 2 bases, with 17 bases spanning the gap. The CDR3 sequence is 15 residues long. The DNA of the CDR3 is TGTGCCAGCAGGGATCAAGCAGCGGGCCCCTACGAGCAGTACTTC. It specifies CASRDQAAGPYEQYF.